This paragraph reports one TCR beta chain. Random hexamers served to reverse transcribe roughly 0.5 to 1 ug RNA. Amplification of TCR beta CDR3 was carried out by immunoSEQ multiplex PCR, which covered 54 Vbeta and 13 Jbeta segments. In TCRdb, the immunoSEQ multiplex PCR reads were re-called with MiXCR into one record per CDR3 protein. Here the sample spans under 200,000 distinct CDR3 sequences, 94% being singletons. TEMRA cells were FACS-enriched, while CD8+ and CD4+ T cells were negatively isolated. This sample was taken from a study of CD8 T cells in Susac syndrome. Sequenced: CD4+ T cells from PBMCs. The sequence derives from a human donor with Susac syndrome.

This chain's CDR3 is CATSAGEGQGRNEQFF. As DNA, the CDR3 is TGTGCCACCAGTGCGGGAGAGGGACAGGGGCGTAATGAGCAGTTCTTC. The chain couples TRBV24-1 to TRBJ2-1; 10 nucleotides align to TRBD1. Trimming cost V 5 bases and J 7 bases; bases outside gene matches: 10. Looked up from germline, CDR1 is KGHDR and CDR2 is SFDVKD. The CDR3 has 16 amino acids.